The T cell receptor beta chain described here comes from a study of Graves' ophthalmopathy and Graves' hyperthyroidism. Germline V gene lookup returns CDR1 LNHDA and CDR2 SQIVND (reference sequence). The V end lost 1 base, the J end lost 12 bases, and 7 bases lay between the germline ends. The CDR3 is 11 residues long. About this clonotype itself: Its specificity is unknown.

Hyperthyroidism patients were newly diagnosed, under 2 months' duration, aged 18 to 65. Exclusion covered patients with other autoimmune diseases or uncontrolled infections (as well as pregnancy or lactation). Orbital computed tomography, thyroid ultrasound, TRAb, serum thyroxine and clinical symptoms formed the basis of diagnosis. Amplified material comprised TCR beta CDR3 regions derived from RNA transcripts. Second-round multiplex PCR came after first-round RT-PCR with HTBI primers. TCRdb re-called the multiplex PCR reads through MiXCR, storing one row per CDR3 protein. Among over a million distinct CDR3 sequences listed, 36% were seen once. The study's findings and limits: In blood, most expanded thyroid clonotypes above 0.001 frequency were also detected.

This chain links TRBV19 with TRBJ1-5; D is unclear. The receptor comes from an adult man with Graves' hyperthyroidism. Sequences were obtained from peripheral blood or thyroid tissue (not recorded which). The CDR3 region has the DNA TGTGCCAGTAGTATAGGGGCGATCCAGCATTTT. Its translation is CASSIGAIQHF.